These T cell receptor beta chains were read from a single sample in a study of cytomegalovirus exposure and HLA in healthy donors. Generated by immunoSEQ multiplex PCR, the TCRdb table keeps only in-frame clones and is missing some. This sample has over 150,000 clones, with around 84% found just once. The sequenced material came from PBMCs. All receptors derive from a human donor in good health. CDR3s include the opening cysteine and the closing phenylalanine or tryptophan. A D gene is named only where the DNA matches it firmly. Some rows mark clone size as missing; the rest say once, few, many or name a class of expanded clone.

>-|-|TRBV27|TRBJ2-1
CASSLWGTTTYNEQFF
TGTGCCAGCAGTTTGTGGGGGACAACAACCTACAATGAGCAGTTCTTC
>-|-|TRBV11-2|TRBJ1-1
CASSVGLMAEAFF
TGTGCCAGCAGCGTGGGCCTTATGGCTGAAGCTTTCTTT
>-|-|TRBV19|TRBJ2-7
CASSIERGSYEQYF
TGTGCCAGTAGTATCGAGAGGGGGTCTTACGAGCAGTACTTC
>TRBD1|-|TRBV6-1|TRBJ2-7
CASSTLWTGSYEQYF
TGTGCCAGCAGCACGCTCTGGACAGGGTCCTACGAGCAGTACTTC
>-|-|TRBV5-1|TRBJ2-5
CASSLATGYQETQYF
TGCGCCAGCAGCTTGGCAACAGGGTACCAAGAGACCCAGTACTTC
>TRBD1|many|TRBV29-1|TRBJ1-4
CSATAGTVHEKLFF
TGCAGCGCTACTGCCGGGACAGTCCATGAAAAACTGTTTTTT
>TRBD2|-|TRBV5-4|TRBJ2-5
CASSEGGTEETQYF
TGTGCCAGCAGCGAGGGAGGGACCGAAGAGACCCAGTACTTC
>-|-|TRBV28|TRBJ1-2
CASSLPQYYGYTF
TGTGCCAGCAGTCTCCCACAGTACTATGGCTACACCTTC
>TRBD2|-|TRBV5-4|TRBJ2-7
CASSLSASGTYEQYF
TGTGCCAGCAGCTTATCGGCTAGCGGAACCTACGAGCAGTACTTC
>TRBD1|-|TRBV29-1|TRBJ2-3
CSVEAKQGTDTQYF
TGCAGCGTTGAGGCCAAACAGGGGACAGATACGCAGTATTTT
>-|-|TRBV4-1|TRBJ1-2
CASSHVAGSYGYTF
TGCGCCAGCAGCCACGTAGCTGGCAGCTATGGCTACACCTTC
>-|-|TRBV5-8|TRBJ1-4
CASSSGIFGEKLFF
TGTGCCAGCAGCTCCGGGATATTTGGTGAAAAACTGTTTTTT
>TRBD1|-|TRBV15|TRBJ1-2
CATSRLTGGFGGYTF
TGTGCCACCAGCAGGCTGACAGGGGGTTTCGGTGGCTACACCTTC
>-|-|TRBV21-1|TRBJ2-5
CASSKGETRETQYF
TGTGCCAGCAGCAAAGGAGAAACGCGGGAGACCCAGTACTTC
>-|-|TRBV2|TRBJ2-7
CASRERDTGNFAETF
TGTGCCAGCAGAGAACGGGACACAGGGAACTTTGCCGAGACATTC